A selection of T cell receptor beta chains follows, all from one sample in a study of OX40 agonist ivuxolimab in advanced cancers. The protocol was immunoSEQ multiplex PCR, while the TCRdb copy is restricted to in-frame clones and leaves out a portion. Here the sample spans about 52,000 clones, over 85% being singletons. This specimen was CD4+ or CD8+ T cells sorted from blood, taken in a trial of the OX40 agonist ivuxolimab. These receptors were collected from an adult with an advanced solid tumor such as melanoma, head and neck, liver or kidney cancer. Each CDR3 is given with its conserved first and last residue. Fields, in order: D gene, V gene, clone size, J gene, CDR3 protein, CDR3 DNA. D genes are given only for firm matches. The size entry is marked missing in some rows and otherwise reads once, few, many or a size class.

>.|TRBV4-3|once|TRBJ1-5
CASSQGIGSNQPQHF
TGCGCCAGCAGCCAAGGAATCGGAAGCAATCAGCCCCAGCATTTT
>TRBD1|TRBV6-1|.|TRBJ1-5
CASSDLGPGGTQPQHF
TGTGCCAGCAGTGATTTAGGGCCAGGGGGGACTCAGCCCCAGCATTTT
>.|TRBV5-1|.|TRBJ2-7
CASSLFTSSYEQYF
TGCGCCAGCAGCTTGTTTACATCATCCTACGAGCAGTACTTC
>.|TRBV5-6|.|TRBJ2-7
CASSLQYSGTFDEQYF
TGTGCCAGCAGCTTGCAATATTCTGGGACTTTCGACGAGCAGTACTTC
>.|TRBV5-6|.|TRBJ1-2
CASSLSVGYTF
TGTGCCAGCAGCTTGTCGGTTGGCTACACCTTC
>.|TRBV4-1|once|TRBJ2-2
CASSQVMGSGELFF
TGCGCCAGCAGCCAAGTGATGGGGTCCGGGGAGCTGTTTTTT
>TRBD1|TRBV7-8|.|TRBJ2-3
CASSLAKQGRDTQYF
TGTGCCAGCAGCTTAGCGAAACAGGGGCGAGATACGCAGTATTTT
>.|TRBV10-3|.|TRBJ2-7
CAISDDGTTYEQYF
TGTGCCATCAGCGACGATGGGACAACCTACGAGCAGTACTTC
>.|TRBV30|.|TRBJ2-7
CAWSQGEQYF
TGTGCCTGGAGTCAGGGCGAGCAGTACTTC
>TRBD1|TRBV29-1|.|TRBJ2-1
CSGRQGNEQFF
TGCAGCGGCCGACAGGGCAATGAGCAGTTCTTC
>TRBD2|TRBV4-3|.|TRBJ2-3
CASSQGREGVGDTQYF
TGCGCCAGCAGCCAAGGGCGGGAGGGAGTCGGAGATACGCAGTATTTT
>TRBD1|TRBV28|.|TRBJ1-2
CASSSGVGWTGFSGYTF
TGTGCCAGCAGCTCCGGGGTGGGCTGGACAGGGTTTTCTGGCTACACCTTC
>.|TRBV27|once|TRBJ2-7
CASSGGDTYEQYF
TGTGCCAGCAGTGGGGGGGACACCTACGAGCAGTACTTC
>TRBD1|TRBV4-3|.|TRBJ2-7
CASSQGAQGAYEQYF
TGCGCCAGCAGCCAAGGGGCCCAGGGGGCCTACGAGCAGTACTTC
>TRBD1|TRBV5-1|.|TRBJ2-7
CASSLLGTGVHEQYF
TGCGCCAGCAGCTTGTTAGGGACAGGGGTACACGAGCAGTACTTC
>.|TRBV5-1|.|TRBJ2-5
CASSLVGTQYF
TGCGCCAGCAGCTTGGTAGGGACCCAGTACTTC
>.|TRBV6-5|.|TRBJ2-7
CASSYGRGGEQYF
TGTGCCAGCAGTTACGGACGAGGCGGCGAGCAGTACTTC
>TRBD1|TRBV6-1|.|TRBJ1-4
CASSEAHLDRGREKLFF
TGTGCCAGCAGTGAAGCCCACTTGGACAGGGGGCGAGAAAAACTGTTTTTT
>TRBD1|TRBV28|.|TRBJ1-2
CAALDRGNPNYGYTF
TGTGCCGCCTTGGACAGGGGGAACCCTAACTATGGCTACACCTTC
>.|TRBV2|.|TRBJ2-1
CANKGFPGSRNEQFF
TGTGCCAACAAGGGGTTCCCAGGTTCTCGCAATGAGCAGTTCTTC
>.|TRBV28|.|TRBJ2-1
CASSSSRVEQFF
TGTGCCAGCAGTTCCTCTAGGGTTGAGCAGTTCTTC
>.|TRBV15|.|TRBJ1-3
CATGAGNSGNTIYF
TGTGCCACCGGGGCTGGAAACTCTGGAAACACCATATATTTT
>TRBD2|TRBV27|.|TRBJ2-1
CASSVGLAGGLNEQFF
TGTGCCAGCAGTGTGGGACTAGCGGGAGGTTTGAATGAGCAGTTCTTC
>.|TRBV7-9|.|TRBJ1-2
CASREGGTQGYTF
TGTGCCAGCAGGGAGGGGGGCACACAAGGCTACACCTTC
>.|TRBV9|.|TRBJ2-3
CASSVARTADTQYF
TGTGCCAGCAGCGTAGCCCGGACTGCAGATACGCAGTATTTT
>.|TRBV5-8|once|TRBJ1-1
CASSLEWGHDTEAFF
TGTGCCAGCAGCTTGGAGTGGGGTCATGATACCGAAGCTTTCTTT
>TRBD2|TRBV2|.|TRBJ2-1
CASSEVLAASWNEQFF
TGTGCCAGCAGTGAAGTCCTAGCGGCTTCTTGGAATGAGCAGTTCTTC
>TRBD1|TRBV5-6|.|TRBJ1-1
CASSLGQGPSENTEAFF
TGTGCCAGCAGCTTGGGACAGGGGCCCTCCGAGAACACTGAAGCTTTCTTT
>TRBD2|TRBV7-9|.|TRBJ2-7
CASGENFHEQYF
TGTGCGAGCGGGGAGAACTTCCACGAGCAGTACTTC
>.|TRBV6-5|.|TRBJ2-5
CASSYSSGEVETQYF
TGTGCCAGCAGTTACTCGTCGGGAGAGGTTGAGACCCAGTACTTC
>.|TRBV7-6|.|TRBJ2-7
CASSLGAAGPTSYEQYF
TGTGCCAGCAGCTTAGGGGCTGCGGGGCCAACCTCCTACGAGCAGTACTTC
>.|TRBV7-9|.|TRBJ1-5
CASSPEGGNQPQHF
TGTGCCAGCAGCCCAGAGGGGGGAAATCAGCCCCAGCATTTT
>.|TRBV7-6|.|TRBJ2-5
CASSLSAGPYVTQYF
TGTGCCAGCAGCTTATCGGCAGGGCCATACGTGACCCAGTACTTC
>.|TRBV5-3|once|TRBJ2-1
CARSQEDPADHYNEQFF
TGTGCCAGAAGCCAGGAAGACCCGGCTGATCACTACAATGAGCAGTTCTTC
>TRBD2|TRBV29-1|.|TRBJ2-2
CSVGLAERNTGELFF
TGCAGCGTTGGTCTAGCGGAAAGGAACACCGGGGAGCTGTTTTTT
>TRBD1|TRBV5-1|.|TRBJ2-1
CASSLYGTGDPSTSLFF
TGCGCCAGCAGCCTGTATGGGACAGGGGACCCATCGACTAGCCTGTTCTTC
>.|TRBV11-2|.|TRBJ2-7
CASSLGADYEQYF
TGTGCCAGCAGCTTAGGAGCTGACTACGAGCAGTACTTC
>.|TRBV6-1|.|TRBJ2-5
CASSEPGETQYF
TGTGCCAGCAGTGAACCCGGGGAGACCCAGTACTTC
>.|TRBV5-4|.|TRBJ2-5
CASSLTGFQETQYF
TGTGCCAGCAGCCTGACAGGATTTCAAGAGACCCAGTACTTC
>.|TRBV5-1|.|TRBJ2-6
CASSPPGQGLSGANVLTF
TGCGCCAGCAGCCCTCCGGGGCAGGGGCTCTCTGGGGCCAACGTCCTGACTTTC
>.|TRBV5-1|.|TRBJ2-5
CASTVQGQQTQYF
TGCGCATCGACCGTACAGGGCCAACAGACCCAGTACTTC
>TRBD1|TRBV19|.|TRBJ1-1
CASSLLTGTLTEAFF
TGTGCCAGTAGTCTCCTGACAGGGACGTTGACTGAAGCTTTCTTT
>TRBD1|TRBV6-5|.|TRBJ1-1
CASSYQTGAGNTEAFF
TGTGCCAGCAGTTACCAGACAGGGGCTGGGAACACTGAAGCTTTCTTT
>.|TRBV5-1|.|TRBJ2-3
CASSSSAPSTDTQYF
TGCGCCAGCAGCTCTAGCGCACCTAGCACAGATACGCAGTATTTT
>.|TRBV11-2|.|TRBJ2-3
CASSPPERDPFDTQYF
TGTGCCAGCAGCCCCCCCGAGCGAGATCCGTTTGATACGCAGTATTTT
>.|TRBV28|.|TRBJ2-7
CASSSLLVVSRHYEQYF
TGTGCCAGCAGTTCCTTACTAGTTGTCAGCCGACATTACGAGCAGTACTTC
>TRBD2|TRBV28|.|TRBJ2-7
CASSFSSLAGIYEQYF
TGTGCCAGCAGTTTTAGTTCCTTAGCGGGAATCTACGAGCAGTACTTC
>.|TRBV4-1|.|TRBJ2-7
CASSLQGSYEQYF
TGCGCCAGCAGCCTACAGGGCTCCTACGAGCAGTACTTC
>.|TRBV4-2|.|TRBJ2-3
CASSQDGSRGDTQYF
TGTGCCAGCAGCCAAGATGGGTCCAGGGGAGATACGCAGTATTTT
>.|TRBV10-1|once|TRBJ1-5
CARPMFGQPQHF
TGCGCCAGACCGATGTTTGGTCAGCCCCAGCATTTT
>.|TRBV9|.|TRBJ1-3
CASSVGGDIGNTIYF
TGTGCCAGCAGCGTAGGAGGGGACATCGGAAACACCATATATTTT
>TRBD1|TRBV9|.|TRBJ2-7
CASSVSQDRVEQYF
TGTGCCAGCAGCGTATCCCAGGACAGGGTTGAGCAGTACTTC
>TRBD1|TRBV6-4|.|TRBJ2-1
CASSDGTGSDEQFF
TGTGCCAGCAGTGACGGGACAGGGAGTGATGAGCAGTTCTTC
>.|TRBV4-1|.|TRBJ2-5
CASSTGGGETQYF
TGCGCCAGCAGCACAGGGGGGGGCGAGACCCAGTACTTC
>.|TRBV28|.|TRBJ1-5
CASQTGNQPQHF
TGTGCCAGCCAGACAGGAAATCAGCCCCAGCATTTT
>TRBD2|TRBV4-1|.|TRBJ2-7
CASSWTSGSRYEQYF
TGCGCCAGCAGCTGGACTAGCGGGAGTCGCTACGAGCAGTACTTC
>TRBD1|TRBV5-1|.|TRBJ2-7
CASSPTGARDYEQYF
TGCGCCAGCAGCCCAACAGGGGCGAGGGACTACGAGCAGTACTTC
>.|TRBV9|.|TRBJ2-3
CASSSPGGGSTDTQYF
TGTGCCAGCAGCTCCCCCGGAGGGGGTAGTACCGATACGCAGTATTTT
>TRBD1|TRBV28|.|TRBJ1-1
CASSLLQGAIYLNTEAFF
TGTGCCAGCAGCCTTCTACAGGGGGCGATCTATTTGAACACTGAAGCTTTCTTT
>.|TRBV7-9|.|TRBJ2-5
CASSLGSGGQETQYF
TGTGCCAGCAGCTTAGGGTCAGGAGGGCAAGAGACCCAGTACTTC